Listed below are T cell receptor beta chains from one sample, sequenced in a study of CD8 T cells in ankylosing spondylitis. TCRdb re-analysed the 5' RACE reads in MiXCR, keeping a single row per CDR3 protein. Counted here are more than 600,000 distinct CDR3 sequences, over 15% occurring once; the ten biggest clones make up 19%. Sequencing was performed on blood, either unsorted or a sorted T cell fraction (not recorded which). These receptors all stem from a male donor with ankylosing spondylitis. Both conserved end residues are part of each CDR3. D genes are given only for firm matches. Part of the rows lack a size; the others show once, few, many or a class for expanded clones.

NA	TRBV27	TRBJ2-7	NA	TGTGCCAGCAGTTTAGCTCAGGGATCTAACGAGCAGTACTTC	CASSLAQGSNEQYF
few	TRBV5-1	TRBJ1-1	TRBD1	TGCGCCAGCAGCGAGACAGGGGGGGACACTGAAGCTTTCTTT	CASSETGGDTEAFF
NA	TRBV3-1	TRBJ2-5	NA	TGTGCCAGCAGCTTATTGGACATCCAAGAGACCCAGTACTTC	CASSLLDIQETQYF
few	TRBV12-3/TRBV12-4	TRBJ1-1	NA	TGTGCCAGCAGTTTTTTCGACTTGATGAACACTGAAGCTTTCTTT	CASSFFDLMNTEAFF
few	TRBV5-1	TRBJ1-3	NA	TGCGCCAGCAGCCCCGACGGTACCTCTGGAAACACCATATATTTT	CASSPDGTSGNTIYF
NA	TRBV6-5	TRBJ1-1	NA	TGTGCCAGCAGTTACTCGATCGGTCTCGAGGGTGGGACTTTCTTT	CASSYSIGLEGGTFF
NA	TRBV6-2/TRBV6-3	TRBJ2-7	TRBD2	TGTGCCAGCAGCCAAAAGAGTAAACTAGCGGGAGGAACCTACGAGCAGTACTTC	CASSQKSKLAGGTYEQYF
few	TRBV9	TRBJ1-3	NA	TGTGCCAGCAGCGTAGCGGGATCCGATGGAAACACCATATATTTT	CASSVAGSDGNTIYF
few	TRBV29-1	TRBJ2-7	TRBD1	TGCAGCGCCTCACGATCGACAGGGGGCCTCGAGCAGTACTTC	CSASRSTGGLEQYF
few	TRBV2	TRBJ2-1	TRBD1	TGTGCCAGCAAAAGACAGGGCTCCTACAATGAGCAGTTCTTC	CASKRQGSYNEQFF
NA	TRBV10-2	TRBJ2-1	TRBD2	TGCGCCAGCAGTGAGTCTCGCGGGGGGCTTTACAATGAGCAGTTCTTC	CASSESRGGLYNEQFF
NA	TRBV29-1	TRBJ2-1	TRBD2	TGCAGCGTTGAAGATCGGGGGACTAGCGGATCTTACAATGAGCAGTTCTTC	CSVEDRGTSGSYNEQFF
NA	TRBV12-3/TRBV12-4	TRBJ2-1	TRBD2	TGTGCCAGCAGTTCCTCTGGCGGGAGGGCCTACAATGAGCAGTTCTTC	CASSSSGGRAYNEQFF
many	TRBV12-3/TRBV12-4	TRBJ2-1	NA	TGTGCCAGCAGGGCGGACTTCAATGAGCAGTTCTTC	CASRADFNEQFF
NA	TRBV15	TRBJ1-2	NA	TGTGCCACCAGCGGTTCGTCCATCTTTGGCTACACCTTC	CATSGSSIFGYTF
few	TRBV7-2	TRBJ2-1	NA	TGTGCCAGCAGCTTGGGGGCGTCTGAGCAGTTCTTC	CASSLGASEQFF
many	TRBV2	TRBJ2-4	TRBD1	TGTGCCAGCAGCAAGGACAGGGGGCGCACCAAAAACATTCAGTACTTC	CASSKDRGRTKNIQYF
few	TRBV10-2	TRBJ1-1	NA	TGCGCCAGCAGTGATTCCCGCGCTCCTGGCGCTTTCTTT	CASSDSRAPGAFF
NA	TRBV12-3/TRBV12-4	TRBJ2-1	NA	TGTGCCAGCAGTTTAGGTGGGGGCCTCCGATACAATGAGCAGTTCTTC	CASSLGGGLRYNEQFF
few	TRBV20-1	TRBJ1-1	NA	TGCAGTGCTAGGGCAGGGGCGAACACTGAAGCTTTCTTT	CSARAGANTEAFF
many	TRBV12-3/TRBV12-4	TRBJ1-1	TRBD1	TGTGCCAGCAGTGCGACAGGGGAGACCACTGAAGCTTTCTTT	CASSATGETTEAFF
NA	TRBV6-1	TRBJ2-7	NA	TGTGCCAGCAGAAAATCCGGGACGGGGTTTTACGAGCAGTACTTC	CASRKSGTGFYEQYF
NA	TRBV29-1	TRBJ2-3	NA	TGCAGCGTTGAAGAGCGGGGGCCCAAGGGGACGCAGTATTTT	CSVEERGPKGTQYF
few	TRBV2	TRBJ1-5	NA	TGTGCCAGCAGTGTAGGCAGGCGAACCGCTCCCAATCAGCCCCAGCATTTT	CASSVGRRTAPNQPQHF
NA	TRBV11-1	TRBJ2-1	TRBD2	TGTGCCAGCAGCTCGACGACAAGCAATAGCGGGGGATTTTCCTACAATGAGCAGTTCTTC	CASSSTTSNSGGFSYNEQFF
NA	TRBV7-2	TRBJ1-5	NA	TGTGCCAGCAGCTTAGACAGGATAACTCAGCCCCAGCATTTT	CASSLDRITQPQHF
NA	TRBV9	TRBJ2-7	TRBD1	TGTGCCAGCAGCGTAGCCCAGGGGGCCTACGAGCAGTACTTC	CASSVAQGAYEQYF
few	TRBV12-3/TRBV12-4	TRBJ1-1	NA	TGTGCCAGCAGTTTGTGGCAGGGTTGGGAAAGTGAAGCTTTCTTT	CASSLWQGWESEAFF
NA	TRBV5-1	TRBJ1-1	TRBD1	TGCGCCACCCAGACAGGGGAGAACACTGAAGCTTTCTTT	CATQTGENTEAFF
NA	TRBV20-1	TRBJ2-1	NA	TGCAGTGCTAGAGATCCCACCGGACGGAGCTCCTACAATGAGCAGTTCTTC	CSARDPTGRSSYNEQFF
few	TRBV10-1	TRBJ2-2	NA	TGCGCCAGCAGTGAGACAGGGAACACCGGGGAGCTGTTTTTT	CASSETGNTGELFF
few	TRBV30	TRBJ1-1	NA	TGTGCCTGGAGTCATAACAGAAAGAACACTGAAGCTTTCTTT	CAWSHNRKNTEAFF
NA	TRBV21-1	TRBJ2-7	NA	TGTGCCAGCAGTCCGGGACAGATAAACTCCTACGAGCAGTACTTC	CASSPGQINSYEQYF
NA	TRBV2	TRBJ2-7	NA	TGTGCCAGCGTGGACAACTACGAGCAGTACTTC	CASVDNYEQYF
few	TRBV6-5	TRBJ2-7	NA	TGTGCCAGCAGTTACTCGGGCAATTCCTACGAGCAGTACTTC	CASSYSGNSYEQYF
few	TRBV27	TRBJ2-7	NA	TGTGCCAGCAGTTTAATAGGGTTACCGGACGAGCAGTACTTC	CASSLIGLPDEQYF
NA	TRBV29-1	TRBJ1-1	TRBD1	TGCAGCGTGGGGGGAACAGGGGATAGAGCCACTGAAGCTTTCTTT	CSVGGTGDRATEAFF
NA	TRBV6-2/TRBV6-3	TRBJ2-3	NA	TGTGCCAGCAGTTACGGGACCGCCAACCAGTATTTT	CASSYGTANQYF
few	TRBV7-9	TRBJ1-2	NA	TGTGCCAGCAGCCAGGGGCAGGATGGCTACACCTTC	CASSQGQDGYTF
few	TRBV18	TRBJ1-2	TRBD1	TGTGCCAGCTCACCTGGACAGGGGGAAGGCTACACCTTC	CASSPGQGEGYTF
few	TRBV27	TRBJ1-6	NA	TGTGCCAGCGGGGTTCGGAACTCCTATAATTCACCCCTCCACTTT	CASGVRNSYNSPLHF
few	TRBV29-1	TRBJ2-7	NA	TGCAGCGTGGGGAACAGTCGCGAGCAGTACTTC	CSVGNSREQYF
NA	TRBV7-9	TRBJ2-5	NA	TGTGCCAGCAGCTGGCAGGGGGAGACCCAGTACTTC	CASSWQGETQYF
NA	TRBV20-1	TRBJ2-1	TRBD2	TGCAGTGCTAGAGATCCTAGCGCGGGGGAATACAATGAGCAGTTCTTC	CSARDPSAGEYNEQFF
many	TRBV12-3/TRBV12-4	TRBJ2-1	NA	TGTGCCAGCAGTTTATACGCCAATGAGCAGTTCTTC	CASSLYANEQFF
many	TRBV7-8	TRBJ2-1	NA	TGTGCCAGCAGTCTAACAAACGGTGAGCAGTTCTTC	CASSLTNGEQFF